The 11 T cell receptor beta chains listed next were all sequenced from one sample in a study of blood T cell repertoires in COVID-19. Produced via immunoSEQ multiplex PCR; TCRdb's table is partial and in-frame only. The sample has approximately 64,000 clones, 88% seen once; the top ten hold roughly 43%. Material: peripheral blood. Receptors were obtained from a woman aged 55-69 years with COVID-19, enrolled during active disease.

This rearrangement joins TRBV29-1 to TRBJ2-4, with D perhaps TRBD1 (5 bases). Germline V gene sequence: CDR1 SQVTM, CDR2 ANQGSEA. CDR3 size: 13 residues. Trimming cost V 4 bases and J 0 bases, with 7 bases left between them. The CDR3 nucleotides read TGCAGCGTTGCCAGGGAAGCCAAAAACATTCAGTACTTC. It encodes CSVAREAKNIQYF.

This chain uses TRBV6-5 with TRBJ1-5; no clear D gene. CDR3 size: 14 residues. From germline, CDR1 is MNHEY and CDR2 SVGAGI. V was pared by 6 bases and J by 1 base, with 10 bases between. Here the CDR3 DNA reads TGTGCCAGCAGCTGGCGCGGCAGCAATCAGCCCCAGCATTTT. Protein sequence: CASSWRGSNQPQHF.

CDR3 loop: CASSPPAWRTTSYNEQFF. CDR3 bases: TGTGCCAGCAGCCCCCCTGCGTGGAGGACCACCTCCTACAATGAGCAGTTCTTC. The chain links TRBV4-2 to TRBJ2-1; perhaps TRBD2 as D (5 bases). Per germline, CDR1 LGHNA and CDR2 YNFKEQ. There are 18 residues in the CDR3. The V end lost 4 bases, the J end lost 0 bases, and 19 bases lay between the germline ends.

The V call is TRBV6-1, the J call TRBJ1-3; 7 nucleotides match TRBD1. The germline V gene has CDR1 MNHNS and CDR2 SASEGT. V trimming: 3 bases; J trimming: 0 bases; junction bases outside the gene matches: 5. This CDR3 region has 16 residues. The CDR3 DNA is TGTGCCAGCAGTGATTGGGACAGACGCTCTGGAAACACCATATATTTT. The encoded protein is CASSDWDRRSGNTIYF.

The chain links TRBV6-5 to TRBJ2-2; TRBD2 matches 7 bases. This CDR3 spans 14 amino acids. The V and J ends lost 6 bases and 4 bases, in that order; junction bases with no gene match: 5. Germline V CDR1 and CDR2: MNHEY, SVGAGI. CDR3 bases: TGTGCCAGCAGGCCGCTAGCGGCCACCGGGGAGCTGTTTTTT. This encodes CASRPLAATGELFF.

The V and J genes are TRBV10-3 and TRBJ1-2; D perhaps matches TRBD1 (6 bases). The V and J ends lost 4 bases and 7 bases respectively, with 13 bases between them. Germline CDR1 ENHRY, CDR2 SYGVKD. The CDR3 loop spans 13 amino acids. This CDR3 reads CAISGDKALGYTF. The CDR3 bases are TGTGCCATCAGTGGGGACAAAGCCCTTGGCTACACCTTC.

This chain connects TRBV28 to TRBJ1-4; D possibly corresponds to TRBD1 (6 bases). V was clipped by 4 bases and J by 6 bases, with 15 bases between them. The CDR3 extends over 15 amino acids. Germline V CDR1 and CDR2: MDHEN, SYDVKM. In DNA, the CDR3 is TGTGCCAGCAGTTCTCCAGGGGCGCAGGATGAAAAACTGTTTTTT. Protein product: CASSSPGAQDEKLFF.

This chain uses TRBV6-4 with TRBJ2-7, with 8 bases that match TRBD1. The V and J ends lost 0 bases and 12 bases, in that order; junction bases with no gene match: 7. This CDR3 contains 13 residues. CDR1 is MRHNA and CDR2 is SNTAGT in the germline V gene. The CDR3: CASSDSRQGLRYF. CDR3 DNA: TGTGCCAGCAGTGACTCGAGACAGGGGTTGCGGTACTTC.

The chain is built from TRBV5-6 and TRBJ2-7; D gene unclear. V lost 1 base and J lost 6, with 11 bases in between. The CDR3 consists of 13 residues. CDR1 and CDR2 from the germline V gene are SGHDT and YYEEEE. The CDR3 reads CASSLWAAFEQYF. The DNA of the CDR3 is TGTGCCAGCAGCTTGTGGGCTGCCTTCGAGCAGTACTTC.

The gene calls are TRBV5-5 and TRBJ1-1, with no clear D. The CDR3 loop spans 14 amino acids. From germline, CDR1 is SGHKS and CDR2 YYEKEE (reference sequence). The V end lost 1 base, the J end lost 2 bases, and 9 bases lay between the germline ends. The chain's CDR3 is CASSLFWPNTEAFF. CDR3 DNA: TGTGCCAGCAGCTTGTTCTGGCCCAACACTGAAGCTTTCTTT.

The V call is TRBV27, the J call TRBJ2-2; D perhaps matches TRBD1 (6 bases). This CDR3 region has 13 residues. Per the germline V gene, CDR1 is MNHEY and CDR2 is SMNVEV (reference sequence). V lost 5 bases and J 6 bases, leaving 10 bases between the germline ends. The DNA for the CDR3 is TGTGCCAGCAGTAACAGGGTAGCCGGGGAGCTGTTTTTT. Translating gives CASSNRVAGELFF.